This T cell receptor (beta chain) originates from a study of T-cell memory formation after mild COVID-19. Overall study: The two donors had largely donor-specific TCR clusters.

CDR3 length: 15 residues. Looked up from germline, CDR1 is SGHNT and CDR2 is YYREEE (reference sequence). TCRdb passed the 5' RACE reads through MiXCR, listing each CDR3 protein once. The data show 430,000 or so distinct CDR3 sequences, around 25% seen once. In its sample, this clonotype was seen a few times. Germline is not matched at one junction end, which may reflect a read error. This sequence was found in an adult woman who had mild COVID-19 (a few samples of this study predate the infection). Cell type and time point are not known. The material sequenced was PBMCs or a T cell subset sorted from them (not recorded which). The J gene is TRBJ2-7, the V gene TRBV5-4; D may be TRBD1 (8 bases). CDR3 region: CASSLAGGQADEHYF. The CDR3, as DNA: TGTGCCAGCAGCTTGGCGGGGGGACAGGCCGACGAGCATTACTTC.